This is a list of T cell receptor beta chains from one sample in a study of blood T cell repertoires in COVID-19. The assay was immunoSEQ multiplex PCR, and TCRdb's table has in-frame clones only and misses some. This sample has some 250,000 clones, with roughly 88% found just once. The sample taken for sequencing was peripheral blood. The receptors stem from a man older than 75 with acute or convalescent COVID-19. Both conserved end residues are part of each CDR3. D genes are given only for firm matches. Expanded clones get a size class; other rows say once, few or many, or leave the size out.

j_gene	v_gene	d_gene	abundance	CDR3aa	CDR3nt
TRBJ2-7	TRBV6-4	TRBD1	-	CASSQEQGRHEQYF	TGTGCCAGCAGCCAGGAACAGGGGAGACACGAGCAGTACTTC
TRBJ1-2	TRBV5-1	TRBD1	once	CASSLQQDRELGGYTF	TGCGCCAGCAGCCTACAACAGGACAGGGAGTTGGGGGGCTACACCTTC
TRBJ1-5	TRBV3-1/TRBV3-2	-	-	CASSPSSGDQPQHF	TGTGCCAGCAGCCCTTCCTCAGGTGATCAGCCCCAGCATTTT
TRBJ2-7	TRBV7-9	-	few	CASSLSISQDEQYF	TGTGCCAGCAGCTTATCGATATCCCAGGACGAGCAGTACTTC
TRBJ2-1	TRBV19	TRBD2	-	CASTGTSGVPSYNEQFF	TGTGCCAGCACCGGGACTAGCGGGGTCCCCTCCTACAATGAGCAGTTCTTC
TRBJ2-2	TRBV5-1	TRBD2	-	CASSFGLLAGPNTGELFF	TGCGCCAGCAGCTTCGGACTATTAGCGGGGCCGAACACCGGGGAGCTGTTTTTT
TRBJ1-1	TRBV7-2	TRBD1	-	CASRTGGVWGTEAFF	TGTGCCAGCAGAACAGGGGGCGTATGGGGTACTGAAGCTTTCTTT
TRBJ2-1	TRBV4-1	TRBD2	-	CASSREGAASSYNEQFF	TGCGCCAGCAGCCGGGAGGGAGCGGCCAGCTCCTACAATGAGCAGTTCTTC
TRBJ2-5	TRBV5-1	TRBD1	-	CASSPGPSIPGTGGLQETQYF	TGCGCCAGCAGCCCTGGGCCGTCCATCCCCGGGACAGGGGGCCTCCAAGAGACCCAGTACTTC
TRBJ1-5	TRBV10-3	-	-	CATQTGSRGQPQHF	TGTGCCACGCAGACAGGCTCACGGGGTCAGCCCCAGCATTTT
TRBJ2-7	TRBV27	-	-	CASSSTRGTEQYF	TGTGCCAGCAGTTCCACCCGGGGGACCGAGCAGTACTTC
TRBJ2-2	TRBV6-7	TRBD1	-	CAREDDREFFGAGELFF	TGTGCCAGGGAGGACGACAGGGAGTTTTTTGGGGCCGGGGAGCTGTTTTTT
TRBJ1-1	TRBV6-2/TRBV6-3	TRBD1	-	CASSSLWTGGAGNTEAFF	TGTGCCAGCAGTTCACTTTGGACAGGGGGCGCGGGGAACACTGAAGCTTTCTTT
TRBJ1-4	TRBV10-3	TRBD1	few	CAISDGQGIGEKLFF	TGTGCCATCAGTGACGGACAGGGGATAGGTGAAAAACTGTTTTTT
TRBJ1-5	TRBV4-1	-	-	CASSPSLANLNQPQHF	TGCGCCAGCAGCCCTTCTCTCGCAAATCTAAATCAGCCCCAGCATTTT
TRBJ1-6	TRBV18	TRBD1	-	CASSRGQGEMSSYNSPLHF	TGTGCCAGCTCCCGGGGACAGGGAGAAATGAGCTCCTATAATTCACCCCTCCACTTT
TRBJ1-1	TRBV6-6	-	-	CASSPGGGTEAFF	TGTGCCAGCAGCCCCGGCGGAGGCACTGAAGCTTTCTTT
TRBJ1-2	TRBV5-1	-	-	CASSPEGSYGYTF	TGCGCCAGCAGCCCGGAGGGGAGTTATGGCTACACCTTC
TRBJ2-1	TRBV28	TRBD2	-	CASSLSGIGSNEQFF	TGTGCCAGCAGTCTCAGCGGGATCGGGAGCAATGAGCAGTTCTTC
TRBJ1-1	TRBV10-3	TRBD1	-	CAIRAGTGQGAEAFF	TGTGCCATCAGAGCCGGGACAGGGCAGGGGGCTGAAGCTTTCTTT
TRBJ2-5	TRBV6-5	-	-	CASGSPGSQETQYF	TGTGCCAGCGGCTCACCCGGGAGCCAAGAGACCCAGTACTTC
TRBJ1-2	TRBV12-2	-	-	CASRFPLRGHYGYTF	TGTGCAAGTCGCTTCCCGTTGCGAGGTCACTATGGCTACACCTTC
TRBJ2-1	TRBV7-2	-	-	CASRAGQFDNEQFF	TGTGCCAGCAGGGCGGGACAGTTTGACAATGAGCAGTTCTTC
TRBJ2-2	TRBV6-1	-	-	CASSWTANTGELFF	TGTGCCAGCAGTTGGACAGCGAACACCGGGGAGCTGTTTTTT
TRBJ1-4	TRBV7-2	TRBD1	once	CASSNQGARGEKLFF	TGTGCCAGCAGCAACCAGGGGGCAAGGGGTGAAAAACTGTTTTTT
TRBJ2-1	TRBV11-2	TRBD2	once	CASSAGLAGYNEQFF	TGTGCCAGCAGCGCCGGACTAGCGGGGTACAATGAGCAGTTCTTC
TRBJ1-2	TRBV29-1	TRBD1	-	CSITRDSYGYTF	TGCAGCATTACTCGGGACAGCTATGGCTACACCTTC
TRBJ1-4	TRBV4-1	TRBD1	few	CASSQTGTGNEKLFF	TGCGCCAGCAGCCAAACCGGGACAGGCAATGAAAAACTGTTTTTT
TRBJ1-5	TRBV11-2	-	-	CASSLASNQPQHF	TGTGCCAGCAGCTTGGCTAGCAATCAGCCCCAGCATTTT
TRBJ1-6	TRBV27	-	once	CASSLGQGSSYNSPLHF	TGTGCCAGCAGTTTAGGGCAGGGGAGTTCCTATAATTCACCCCTCCACTTT
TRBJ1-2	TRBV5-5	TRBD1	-	CASSVSQGALGYTF	TGTGCCAGCAGCGTCTCTCAGGGGGCGCTGGGCTACACTTTC
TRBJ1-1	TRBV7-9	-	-	CASSFGGSGNTEAFF	TGTGCCAGCAGCTTCGGGGGGAGTGGGAACACTGAAGCTTTCTTT
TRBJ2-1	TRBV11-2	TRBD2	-	CASSFALAGLNEQFF	TGTGCCAGCAGCTTCGCCCTAGCGGGACTCAATGAGCAGTTCTTC
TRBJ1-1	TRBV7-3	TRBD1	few	CASSLNPTGEAFF	TGTGCCAGCAGCTTAAACCCGACAGGGGAAGCTTTCTTT
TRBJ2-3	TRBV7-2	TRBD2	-	CASSSAGGRTDTQYF	TGTGCCAGCAGCTCAGCGGGGGGACGCACAGATACGCAGTATTTT
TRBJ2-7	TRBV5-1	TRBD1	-	CASSLSGGLKIYEQYF	TGCGCCAGCAGCTTGTCAGGGGGCCTGAAGATCTACGAGCAGTACTTC
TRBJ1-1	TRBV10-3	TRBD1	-	CAISEGTGMRTEAFF	TGTGCCATCAGTGAGGGGACAGGGATGAGAACGGAGGCTTTCTTT
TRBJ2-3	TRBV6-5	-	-	CASSSGRETDTQYF	TGTGCCAGCAGTTCGGGCAGGGAAACAGATACGCAGTATTTT
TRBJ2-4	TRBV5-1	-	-	CASSLNPIGENIQYF	TGCGCCAGCAGCTTGAATCCGATAGGAGAAAACATTCAGTACTTC
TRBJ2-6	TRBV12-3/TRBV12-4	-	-	CASSPTNVLTF	TGTGCCAGCAGTCCAACCAACGTCCTGACTTTC
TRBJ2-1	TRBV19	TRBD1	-	CASSKLDRANEQFF	TGTGCCAGTAGTAAGCTAGACAGGGCGAATGAGCAGTTCTTC
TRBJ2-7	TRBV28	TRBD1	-	CASRPGQGKGYEQYF	TGTGCCAGCAGACCCGGACAGGGTAAAGGGTACGAGCAGTACTTC
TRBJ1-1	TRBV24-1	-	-	CATSEGAGNTEAFF	TGTGCCACCAGTGAAGGCGCGGGAAACACTGAAGCTTTCTTT
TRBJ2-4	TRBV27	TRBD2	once	CASSLTSGSWDIQYF	TGTGCCAGCAGTTTGACTAGCGGGAGCTGGGACATTCAGTACTTC
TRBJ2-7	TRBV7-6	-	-	CASSITGQTREQYF	TGTGCCAGCAGCATAACAGGACAAACTCGCGAGCAGTACTTC
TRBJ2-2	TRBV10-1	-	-	CASSEGTLNTGELFF	TGCGCCAGCAGTGAAGGGACACTGAACACCGGGGAGCTGTTTTTT
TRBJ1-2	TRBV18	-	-	CATASEGFNYGYTF	TGTGCCACCGCCTCGGAGGGATTCAACTATGGCTACACCTTC
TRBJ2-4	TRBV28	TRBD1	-	CASSLGQGNIQYF	TGTGCCAGCAGTCTTGGACAGGGAAACATTCAGTACTTC
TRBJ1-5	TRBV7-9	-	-	CASSFPGLGNQPQHF	TGTGCCAGCAGCTTCCCGGGTCTCGGGAATCAGCCCCAGCATTTT
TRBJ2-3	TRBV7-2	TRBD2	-	CASSLVAGYTDTQYF	TGTGCCAGCAGCTTAGTAGCGGGTTACACAGATACGCAGTATTTT
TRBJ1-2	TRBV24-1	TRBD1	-	CATSDFGDRGPYGYTF	TGTGCCACCAGTGATTTCGGGGACAGGGGGCCCTATGGCTACACCTTC
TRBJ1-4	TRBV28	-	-	CASSLPPEEATNEKLFF	TGTGCCAGCAGCTTGCCCCCCGAGGAGGCGACTAATGAAAAACTGTTTTTT
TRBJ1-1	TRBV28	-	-	CASSPGTLNTEAFF	TGTGCCAGCAGTCCCGGGACACTGAACACTGAAGCTTTCTTT
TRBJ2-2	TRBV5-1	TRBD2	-	CATHRPGLAGAGELFF	TGCGCCACCCACAGACCGGGACTAGCGGGAGCCGGGGAGCTGTTTTTT